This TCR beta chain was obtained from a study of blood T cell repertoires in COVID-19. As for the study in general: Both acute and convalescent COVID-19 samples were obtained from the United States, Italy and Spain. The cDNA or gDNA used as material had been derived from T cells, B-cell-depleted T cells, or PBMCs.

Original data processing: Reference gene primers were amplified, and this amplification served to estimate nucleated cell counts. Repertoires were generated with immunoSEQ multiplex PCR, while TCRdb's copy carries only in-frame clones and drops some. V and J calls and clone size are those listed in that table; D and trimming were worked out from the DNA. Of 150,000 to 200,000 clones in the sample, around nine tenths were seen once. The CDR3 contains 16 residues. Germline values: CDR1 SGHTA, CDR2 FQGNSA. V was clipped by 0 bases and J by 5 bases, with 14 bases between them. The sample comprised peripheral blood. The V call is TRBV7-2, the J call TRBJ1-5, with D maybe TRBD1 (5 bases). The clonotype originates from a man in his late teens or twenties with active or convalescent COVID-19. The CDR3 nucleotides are TGTGCCAGCAGCTTAGCGTGGGGCGGCTTTGATCAGCCCCAGCATTTT. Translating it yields CASSLAWGGFDQPQHF. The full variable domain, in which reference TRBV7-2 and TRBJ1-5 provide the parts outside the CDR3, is GAGVSQSPSNKVTEKGKDVELRCDPISGHTALYWYRQSLGQGLEFLIYFQGNSAPDKSGLPSDRFSAERTGGSVSTLTIQRTQQEDSAVYLCASSLAWGGFDQPQHFGDGTRLSIL.